This T cell receptor beta chain was found in a study of response to subunit inactivated influenza vaccine. This CDR3 contains 12 residues. Looked up from germline, CDR1 is LNHDA and CDR2 is SQIVND (reference sequence). Via MiXCR, TCRdb re-called the RT-PCR reads, giving one row per CDR3 protein. The top ten clones hold around 10% of a sample with hundreds of thousands of distinct CDR3 sequences, approximately 11% of them seen once. Study-wide points: The authors offered the suggestion that each seasonal influenza vaccination recruits few new T cells.

With respect to this clonotype: No antigen is known for it. One end of the junction does not line up with germline, which may come from a read error.

Another study also made use of these data, one on T cells expressing NK-cell markers. From that second work: The cDNA for TCR beta came from 5'RACE template switching with UMIs. Sorted CD3+CD56-NKG2C+, CD3+CD56+NKG2C+ and CD3+CD56+NKG2C- T cells supplied the TCR beta repertoires. Seven sequenced donors out of eight were HCMV-seropositive, one seronegative. Each of roughly six donors carried dominant NKG2C+ clonotypes accounting for about 1.0-7.5% of CD8+ T cells.

Sequenced material: PBMCs from blood, taken on the day of vaccination. The chain combines TRBV19 with TRBJ2-1; D is unclear. The source of this sequence is a man aged 45-60 years who received an inactivated influenza vaccine. The CDR3 region has the DNA TGTCCCAGTAGTATATGGGACAATGAGCAGTTCTTC. It translates to CPSSIWDNEQFF.